A single sample gave rise to the 3 T cell receptor beta chains below, sequenced in a study of a mutant IDH1 vaccine in newly diagnosed glioma. The time point was: baseline, week 1 (first vaccination visit). The treatment is: pre-vaccination baseline after standard-of-care therapy. The table came from immunoSEQ multiplex PCR; TCRdb's copy has only in-frame clones and leaves some out. Seen here are fewer than 85,000 clones, around 86% observed once, and the top ten hold about 3%. The source material was PBMCs, sampled from a glioma patient treated with radiotherapy, temozolomide or both. The origin of the receptors is a man aged 30-40 years with glioma.

This clone is judged medium-sized. The sample carries other DNA sequences with the same CDR3. V is TRBV13 and J is TRBJ1-1, with a tentative D call TRBD1 (5 bases). V dropped 2 bases and J dropped 7 bases, with 8 bases sitting between them. CDR1 and CDR2 from the germline V gene are PRHDT and FYEKMQ (reference sequence). The CDR3 consists of 12 residues. The CDR3 DNA reads TGTGCCAGCAGCTTATCAACAGGTGAAGCTTTCTTT. Translation: CASSLSTGEAFF.

DNA for the CDR3: TGTGCCAGCAGTGAAATAGGCGAGTACACTGAAGCTTTCTTT. It codes for CASSEIGEYTEAFF. This chain joins TRBV6-1 and TRBJ1-1; D is ambiguous. Germline V gene sequence: CDR1 MNHNS, CDR2 SASEGT. There are 14 residues in the CDR3. The germline V and J ends were trimmed by 2 bases and 3 bases, with 10 bases remaining between them.

The chain is built from TRBV5-1 and TRBJ2-1, with TRBD1 identical over 8 bases. Germline CDR1 and CDR2: SGHRS and YFSETQ. The CDR3 totals 14 residues. The V gene end was trimmed by 1 base and the J gene end by 10 bases; junction bases not matched to a gene: 7. The CDR3 DNA sequence: TGCGCCAGCAGCTTGTTGGCAGGGGGCTGGGAGCAGTTCTTC. Translated, it gives CASSLLAGGWEQFF. Complete variable domain (other parts from reference TRBV5-1 and TRBJ2-1): KAGVTQTPRYLIKTRGQQVTLSCSPISGHRSVSWYQQTPGQGLQFLFEYFSETQRNKGNFPGRFSGRQFSNSRSEMNVSTLELGDSALYLCASSLLAGGWEQFFGPGTRLTVL.